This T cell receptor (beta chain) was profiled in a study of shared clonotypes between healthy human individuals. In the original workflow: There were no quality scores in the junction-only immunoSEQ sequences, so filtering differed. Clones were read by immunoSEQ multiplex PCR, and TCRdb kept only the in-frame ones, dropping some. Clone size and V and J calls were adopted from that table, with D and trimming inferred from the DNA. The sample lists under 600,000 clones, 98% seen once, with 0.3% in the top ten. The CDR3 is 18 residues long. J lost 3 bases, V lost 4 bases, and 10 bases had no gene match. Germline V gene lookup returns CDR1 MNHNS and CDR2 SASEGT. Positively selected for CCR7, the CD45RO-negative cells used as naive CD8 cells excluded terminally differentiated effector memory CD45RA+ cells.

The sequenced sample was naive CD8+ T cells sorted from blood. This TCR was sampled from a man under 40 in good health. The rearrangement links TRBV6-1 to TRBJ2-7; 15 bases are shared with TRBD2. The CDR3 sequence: CASSAGLAGGPAVYEQYF. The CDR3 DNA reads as TGTGCCAGCAGTGCGGGACTAGCGGGAGGTCCAGCGGTCTACGAGCAGTACTTC.